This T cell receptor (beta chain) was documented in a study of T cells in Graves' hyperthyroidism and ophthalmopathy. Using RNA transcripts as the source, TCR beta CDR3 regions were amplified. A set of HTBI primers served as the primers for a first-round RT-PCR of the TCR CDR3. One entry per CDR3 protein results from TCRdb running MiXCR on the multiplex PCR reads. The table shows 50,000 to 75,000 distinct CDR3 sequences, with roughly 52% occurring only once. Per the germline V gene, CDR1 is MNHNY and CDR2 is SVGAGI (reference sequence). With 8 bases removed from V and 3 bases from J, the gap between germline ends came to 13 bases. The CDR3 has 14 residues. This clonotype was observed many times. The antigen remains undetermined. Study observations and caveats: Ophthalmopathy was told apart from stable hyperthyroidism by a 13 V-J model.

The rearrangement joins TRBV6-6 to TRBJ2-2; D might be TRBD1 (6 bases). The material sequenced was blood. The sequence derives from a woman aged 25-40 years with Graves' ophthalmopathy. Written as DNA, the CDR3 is TGTGCCAGCGGTCAGGGGCGGGACACCGGGGAGCTGTTTTTT. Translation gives CASGQGRDTGELFF.